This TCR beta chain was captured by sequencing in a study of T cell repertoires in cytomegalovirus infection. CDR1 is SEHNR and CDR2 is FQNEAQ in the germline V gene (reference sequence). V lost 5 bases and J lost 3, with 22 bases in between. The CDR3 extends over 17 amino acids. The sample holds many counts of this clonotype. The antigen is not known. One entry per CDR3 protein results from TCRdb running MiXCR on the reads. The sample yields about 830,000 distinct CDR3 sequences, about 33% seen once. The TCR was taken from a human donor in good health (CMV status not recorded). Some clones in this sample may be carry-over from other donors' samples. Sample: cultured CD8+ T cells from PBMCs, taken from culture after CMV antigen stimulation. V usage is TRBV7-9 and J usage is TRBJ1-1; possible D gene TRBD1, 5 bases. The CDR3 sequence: CASSPFRRQGGDTEAFF. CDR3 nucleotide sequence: TGTGCCAGCAGCCCCTTTCGGCGGCAGGGAGGGGACACTGAAGCTTTCTTT.